The rows below give T cell receptor beta chains drawn from one sample of a study of cytomegalovirus exposure and HLA in healthy donors. Here immunoSEQ multiplex PCR was the method, and the copy in TCRdb shows in-frame clones only, minus some. The sample holds about 150,000 clones, roughly four fifths seen once. The sequencing sample was made of PBMCs. These receptors originate from a male donor in good health and CMV-seronegative. CDR3s include the opening cysteine and the closing phenylalanine or tryptophan. The D gene is left open where the match is weak. Clone size is given for some rows only: seen once, a few or many times, or a class if the clone is expanded.

.	.	TRBJ2-1	TRBV28	CASSRPNTGNRNEQFF	TGTGCCAGCAGCCGCCCGAACACAGGGAATAGGAATGAGCAGTTCTTC
.	TRBD2	TRBJ2-7	TRBV15	CATSRGSGRTLYEQYF	TGTGCCACCAGCAGGGGTAGCGGGAGGACCCTCTACGAGCAGTACTTC
.	TRBD1	TRBJ2-7	TRBV5-1	CASSLAGTGAYEQYF	TGCGCCAGCAGCTTAGCCGGGACAGGAGCCTACGAGCAGTACTTC
few	TRBD1	TRBJ2-1	TRBV25-1	CASSDRGRDEQFF	TGTGCCAGCAGTGACAGGGGGCGGGATGAGCAGTTCTTC
.	TRBD1	TRBJ1-2	TRBV28	CASSPGQGFYGYTF	TGTGCCAGCAGTCCGGGACAGGGGTTCTATGGCTACACCTTC
.	TRBD2	TRBJ2-7	TRBV27	CASSLGGLIPYEQYF	TGTGCCAGCAGCCTGGGGGGACTAATTCCCTACGAGCAGTACTTC
.	TRBD1	TRBJ1-5	TRBV9	CASSAFPDRDNQPQHF	TGTGCCAGCAGCGCATTCCCGGACAGGGACAATCAGCCCCAGCATTTT
.	.	TRBJ2-3	TRBV2	CASSELEGSTDTQYF	TGTGCCAGCAGTGAATTGGAGGGGAGCACAGATACGCAGTATTTT
.	TRBD1	TRBJ2-1	TRBV6-5	CACSPGTEIYNEQFF	TGTGCCTGTTCCCCCGGGACAGAAATCTACAATGAGCAGTTCTTC
.	.	TRBJ1-4	TRBV6-5	CASSYGQRNEKLFF	TGTGCCAGCAGTTACGGGCAAAGAAATGAAAAACTGTTTTTT
few	.	TRBJ2-1	TRBV19	CASSIASGGALYNEQFF	TGTGCCAGTAGTATAGCTTCGGGCGGGGCTCTGTACAATGAGCAGTTCTTC
.	.	TRBJ2-1	TRBV6-6	CASSYSRTNNNEQFF	TGTGCCAGCAGTTACTCGCGGACTAACAACAATGAGCAGTTCTTC
.	TRBD1	TRBJ1-2	TRBV7-8	CASSLEQGSLVVHGYTF	TGTGCCAGCAGCTTAGAACAGGGGTCGTTAGTAGTCCATGGCTACACCTTC
.	.	TRBJ1-1	TRBV20-1	CSAPLSTEAFF	TGCAGTGCCCCATTGTCCACTGAAGCTTTCTTT
few	TRBD2	TRBJ2-1	TRBV7-9	CASSLAPGAGGDNEQFF	TGTGCCAGCAGCTTAGCCCCCGGAGCGGGGGGGGACAATGAGCAGTTCTTC
.	.	TRBJ2-1	TRBV9	CASSVGGDQFF	TGTGCCAGCAGCGTGGGAGGAGATCAGTTCTTC
.	.	TRBJ2-2	TRBV6-6	CASSYLTGELFF	TGTGCCAGCAGTTACCTGACCGGGGAGCTGTTTTTT
.	.	TRBJ1-3	TRBV19	CASSIDGITGNTIYF	TGTGCCAGTAGTATAGACGGGATAACTGGAAACACCATATATTTT
.	TRBD1	TRBJ2-6	TRBV5-1	CASSSQGAKGSGANVLTF	TGCGCCAGCAGCTCGCAGGGGGCAAAGGGCTCTGGGGCCAACGTCCTGACTTTC
.	TRBD2	TRBJ2-2	TRBV28	CASRVGIGTSGGPTGELFF	TGTGCCAGCAGGGTGGGCATCGGGACTAGCGGGGGTCCCACCGGGGAGCTGTTTTTT
.	TRBD1	TRBJ1-1	TRBV10-1	CASSPQGARPVSHVDTEAFF	TGCGCCAGCAGTCCACAGGGGGCGCGTCCCGTATCCCACGTTGACACTGAAGCTTTCTTT
.	TRBD2	TRBJ2-1	TRBV30	CAWGTSAYNEQFF	TGTGCCTGGGGGACTAGCGCTTACAATGAGCAGTTCTTC
.	.	TRBJ1-1	TRBV9	CASSSQTENTEAFF	TGTGCCAGCAGCTCTCAGACAGAGAACACTGAAGCTTTCTTT
.	TRBD1	TRBJ2-2	TRBV7-9	CASPAGGSTGELFF	TGTGCCAGCCCAGCAGGGGGCAGCACCGGGGAGCTGTTTTTT
.	.	TRBJ2-1	TRBV19	CASSPGGRSYNEQFF	TGTGCCAGTAGTCCCGGGGGACGCTCCTACAATGAGCAGTTCTTC
.	.	TRBJ1-2	TRBV6-6	CASSYKRDIYGYTF	TGTGCCAGCAGTTACAAACGGGACATCTATGGCTACACCTTC
.	.	TRBJ2-2	TRBV30	CAYRNRIPRTGELFF	TGTGCTTACAGAAATAGGATACCCCGGACCGGGGAGCTGTTTTTT
few	TRBD2	TRBJ2-3	TRBV5-4	CASSRGGPFVTDTQYF	TGTGCCAGCAGCCGGGGAGGGCCCTTCGTAACAGATACGCAGTATTTT
.	.	TRBJ2-5	TRBV19	CASSTTSTGGRWETQYF	TGTGCCAGTAGTACAACTAGCACGGGCGGGCGTTGGGAGACCCAGTACTTC
few	TRBD2	TRBJ2-5	TRBV6-1	CASSGIAGGGETQYF	TGTGCCAGCAGTGGGATAGCGGGAGGAGGAGAGACCCAGTACTTC
.	TRBD2	TRBJ2-3	TRBV5-3	CARSLPRISGGEPDTQYF	TGTGCCAGAAGCCTTCCGCGAATCAGCGGGGGGGAACCCGATACGCAGTATTTT
few	TRBD2	TRBJ2-5	TRBV5-1	CASSSLLAGGGETQYF	TGCGCCAGCAGCTCCCTCCTAGCGGGAGGGGGAGAGACCCAGTACTTC
.	.	TRBJ2-5	TRBV30	CAWSWQGYGTQYF	TGTGCCTGGTCGTGGCAGGGTTATGGGACCCAGTACTTC
.	TRBD2	TRBJ2-5	TRBV5-1	CASSPHGEGQETQYF	TGCGCCAGCAGTCCCCATGGGGAGGGGCAGGAGACCCAGTACTTC
.	TRBD1	TRBJ2-7	TRBV6-5	CASSYSLGQGGYEQYF	TGTGCCAGCAGTTACTCGTTGGGACAGGGTGGGTACGAGCAGTACTTC
.	TRBD2	TRBJ2-1	TRBV28	CASSLRGTMFNEQFF	TGTGCCAGCAGTCTAAGAGGGACTATGTTTAATGAGCAGTTCTTC
.	.	TRBJ2-7	TRBV5-1	CASSLTRYEQYF	TGCGCCAGCAGCTTGACACGCTACGAGCAGTACTTC
.	.	TRBJ2-1	TRBV19	CASSIGAEPFF	TGTGCCAGTAGTATAGGGGCAGAACCGTTCTTC
.	TRBD1	TRBJ1-5	TRBV19	CASSPQGAGGQPQHF	TGTGCCAGTAGTCCTCAGGGGGCCGGAGGTCAGCCCCAGCATTTT
once	TRBD1	TRBJ1-1	TRBV15	CATSRRTGTGGTEAFF	TGTGCCACCAGCAGAAGAACCGGGACAGGGGGTACTGAAGCTTTCTTT
.	TRBD1	TRBJ2-5	TRBV2	CASSPGTGSKETQYF	TGTGCCAGCAGCCCCGGGACAGGGAGTAAAGAGACCCAGTACTTC
.	.	TRBJ1-5	TRBV2	CASSENRPYSNQPQHF	TGTGCCAGCAGTGAAAACAGGCCTTATAGCAATCAGCCCCAGCATTTT
.	TRBD2	TRBJ2-1	TRBV5-1	CASSGWAGGSVGGEQFF	TGCGCCAGCAGCGGGTGGGCTGGCGGGAGCGTAGGTGGTGAGCAGTTCTTC